These 25 T cell receptor beta chains were sequenced from one sample in a study of vaccination and CD4 T cells after COVID-19. The treatment: roughly 10-day PBMC culture with coronavirus spike peptide pools or control peptides (ViraFEST assay). These TCRs are of unknown antigen specificity. Sequenced with the Oncomine TCR Beta short-read assay was DNA taken from cultured CD4+ T cells. TCRdb used MiXCR to reprocess the PCR reads, holding one entry per CDR3 protein. The data hold about 4,800 distinct CDR3 sequences, with approximately 20% observed a single time. The sequenced material came from CD4+ T cells from blood, cultured in vitro. These TCRs come from a human donor who had recovered from COVID-19.

This clonotype was picked up a small number of times. V and J are TRBV7-8 and TRBJ2-1; no clear D gene. Germline V gene data show CDR1 as SGHVS and CDR2 as FQNEAQ. The CDR3 loop spans 11 amino acids. V was pared by 3 bases and J by 7 bases, with 4 bases between. The CDR3 loop reads CASSFVNEQFF. CDR3 DNA: TGTGCCAGCAGCTTCGTAAATGAGCAGTTCTTC.

By sample fraction, this clonotype is medium-sized. The chain recombines TRBV20-1 with TRBJ1-5; possible D gene TRBD1, 6 bases. Trimming removed 4 bases from V and 2 bases from J, with 12 bases in between. CDR3 length equals 14 residues. From germline, CDR1 is DFQATT and CDR2 SNEGSKA (reference sequence). The CDR3 sequence: CSAIKGGGNQPQHF. The DNA of the CDR3 is TGCAGTGCTATAAAGGGGGGGGGCAATCAGCCCCAGCATTTT.

The chain is built from TRBV10-3 and TRBJ2-5, with 10 bases aligning to TRBD2. V lost 3 bases and J lost 2; bases outside the gene matches: 6. This CDR3 has 16 amino acids. Germline assignment: CDR1 ENHRY and CDR2 SYGVKD. The CDR3 DNA is TGTGCCATCAGTGATGATTCTAGCGGGGGTCAAGAGACCCAGTACTTC. Its protein is CAISDDSSGGQETQYF.

The chain links TRBV12-3 or TRBV12-4 to TRBJ2-5; TRBD1 agrees at 7 bases. The V and J ends lost 5 bases and 1 base, in that order; junction bases with no gene match: 4. This CDR3 comprises 14 residues. The DNA for the CDR3 is TGTGCCAGCAGTGCCGACAGGGCCCAAGAGACCCAGTACTTC. Its translation is CASSADRAQETQYF.

The chain recombines TRBV5-1 with TRBJ1-1; tentatively, D is TRBD1 (6 bases). The germline V gene encodes CDR1 SGHRS and CDR2 YFSETQ. CDR3 length: 16 residues. With 4 bases removed from V and 1 base from J, the gap between germline ends came to 17 bases. The CDR3 region has the DNA TGCGCCAGCAGCCTGGACAGCAGGTCCTGGAACACTGAAGCTTTCTTT. Protein product: CASSLDSRSWNTEAFF.

V is TRBV18 and J is TRBJ2-5; D possibly corresponds to TRBD1 (6 bases). The CDR3 covers 14 residues. Germline assignment: CDR1 KGHSH and CDR2 LQKENI. V lost 6 bases and J 3 bases, leaving 14 bases between the germline ends. In DNA, the CDR3 is TGTGCCAGCTCCCTGACAGGCCTAGAAGAGACCCAGTACTTC. It specifies CASSLTGLEETQYF.

The V and J genes are TRBV19 and TRBJ1-2; D gene unclear. The germline V gene has CDR1 LNHDA and CDR2 SQIVND (reference sequence). This CDR3 contains 14 residues. The V gene lost 5 bases and the J gene lost 2 bases, with 12 bases spanning the gap. The CDR3 sequence is CASSPWEKNYGYTF. The CDR3 DNA reads as TGTGCCAGTAGTCCATGGGAGAAAAACTATGGCTACACCTTC.

This clonotype rates as medium-sized. CDR3 nucleotides: TGCAGTGCTAGGACTAGAGCCGCGGTAGAGACCCAGTACTTC. It codes for CSARTRAAVETQYF. The rearrangement joins TRBV20-1 to TRBJ2-5, with D perhaps matching TRBD2 (6 bases). Germline lookup yields CDR1 DFQATT and CDR2 SNEGSKA (reference sequence). There are 14 residues in the CDR3. V was clipped by 3 bases and J by 4 bases, with 15 bases between them.

By sample share, this clonotype is medium-sized. This chain uses TRBV19 with TRBJ1-5; the D is unclear. The CDR3 runs to 14 residues. Trimming shortened V by 5 bases and J by 3 bases, and 11 bases separated the two germline ends. The V gene's germline CDR1 is LNHDA and CDR2 SQIVND (reference sequence). The CDR3 spells CASSSPIPNQPQHF. The CDR3 nucleotides are TGTGCCAGTAGTTCGCCGATACCCAATCAGCCCCAGCATTTT.

The chain combines TRBV4-1 with TRBJ2-3; 9 nucleotides agree with TRBD1. Germline values: CDR1 MGHRA, CDR2 YSYEKL. J was trimmed by 0 bases and V by 6 bases; bases with no gene match: 10. This CDR3 is 17 amino acids long. In DNA form, the CDR3 reads TGCGCCAGCAGAACCGGGACAGGGACTCTTAGCACAGATACGCAGTATTTT. Encoded protein: CASRTGTGTLSTDTQYF.

This clonotype was observed a handful of times. V gene TRBV7-9 combines with J gene TRBJ1-1, with D uncertain. CDR3 length: 13 amino acids. CDR1 is SEHNR, CDR2 FQNEAQ, per germline (reference sequence). Trimming took 1 base from V and 0 from J, leaving 3 bases between them. In DNA, the CDR3 is TGTGCCAGCAGCTTAGAGGTGAACACTGAAGCTTTCTTT. Residues: CASSLEVNTEAFF.

This chain connects TRBV10-2 to TRBJ2-7; D gene uncertain. Germline CDR1 reads WSHSY; CDR2 reads SAAADI. The CDR3 spans 15 residues. V was pared by 0 bases and J by 3 bases, with 12 bases between. The chain's CDR3 is CASSESVPLYYEQYF. The CDR3 DNA follows: TGCGCCAGCAGTGAGTCGGTCCCCTTATACTACGAGCAGTACTTC.

This rearrangement joins TRBV9 to TRBJ1-6, with D perhaps TRBD1 (5 bases). The CDR3 covers 16 residues. The V end lost 4 bases, the J end lost 7 bases, and 18 bases lay between the germline ends. CDR1 SGDLS and CDR2 YYNGEE come from the germline V gene. The CDR3 region is CASSTRAWGGNSPLHF. CDR3 nucleotide sequence: TGTGCCAGCAGCACCCGGGCGTGGGGGGGGAATTCACCCCTCCACTTT.

In this sample, this clonotype turned up a few times. The chain has TRBV6-5 and TRBJ2-4; TRBD1 agrees at 12 bases. This CDR3 is built from 20 residues. V was clipped by 4 bases and J by 3 bases; unmatched bases: 16. Per germline, CDR1 MNHEY and CDR2 SVGAGI. In DNA form, the CDR3 reads TGTGCCAGCAGTTCCCCCCCCGGGACAGGGGGCCAATCGGTCAAAAACATTCAGTACTTC. It is translated as CASSSPPGTGGQSVKNIQYF.

This chain joins TRBV12-3 or TRBV12-4 and TRBJ1-3; TRBD1 might be the D (6 bases). Trimming shortened V by 8 bases and J by 4 bases, and 12 bases separated the two germline ends. The CDR3 covers 13 residues. The CDR3 spells CASRRGPGNTIYF. The CDR3 DNA follows: TGTGCCAGCCGACGGGGGCCCGGAAACACCATATATTTT.

V usage is TRBV5-1 and J usage is TRBJ1-1; weak D call: TRBD1 (6 bases). CDR1 SGHRS and CDR2 YFSETQ come from the germline V gene. The CDR3 spans 14 residues. V was pared by 0 bases and J by 5 bases, with 11 bases between. CDR3 sequence reads: CASSLVGGATEAFF. The CDR3 DNA sequence: TGCGCCAGCAGCTTGGTGGGGGGGGCGACTGAAGCTTTCTTT. The full variable domain, with the rest looked up from reference TRBV5-1 and TRBJ1-1, is KAGVTQTPRYLIKTRGQQVTLSCSPISGHRSVSWYQQTPGQGLQFLFEYFSETQRNKGNFPGRFSGRQFSNSRSEMNVSTLELGDSALYLCASSLVGGATEAFFGQGTRLTVV.

In its sample, this clonotype was seen a few times. The chain joins TRBV27 to TRBJ2-2; 10 bases are shared with TRBD1. Germline V gives CDR1 MNHEY, CDR2 SMNVEV (reference sequence). The CDR3 totals 15 residues. J gave up 6 bases and V 2 bases, and 3 bases lay outside the gene matches. DNA for the CDR3: TGTGCCAGCAGTTTAAGGGACAGGGGATCCGGGGAGCTGTTTTTT. Amino acids: CASSLRDRGSGELFF.

The rearrangement uses TRBV5-1 and TRBJ1-2; D unclear. V was pared by 5 bases and J by 4 bases, with 6 bases between. The CDR3 length is 11 residues. The germline V gene encodes CDR1 SGHRS and CDR2 YFSETQ. Written as DNA, the CDR3 is TGCGCCAGCAGGGAGTTCTATGGCTACACCTTC. Amino acids: CASREFYGYTF.

This chain joins TRBV14 and TRBJ2-1; D is perhaps TRBD1 or TRBD2 (5 bases each). V dropped 0 bases and J dropped 7 bases, with 13 bases sitting between them. This CDR3 has 15 residues. Germline V lookup: CDR1 SGHDN, CDR2 FVKESK. The CDR3, as DNA: TGTGCCAGCAGCCAAGATGAGGGGAGAAGAAATGAGCAGTTCTTC. Its protein is CASSQDEGRRNEQFF.

This clonotype was observed a few times. This chain joins TRBV6-5 and TRBJ1-1; D gene unclear. The germline CDR1 and CDR2 sequences are MNHEY and SVGAGI. Trimming shortened V by 0 bases and J by 3 bases, and 8 bases separated the two germline ends. This CDR3 comprises 14 residues. CDR3 DNA sequence: TGTGCCAGCAGTTACTCATTCGGAGACACTGAAGCTTTCTTT. This gives the protein CASSYSFGDTEAFF.

The chain is built from TRBV19 and TRBJ1-1; no definite D call. Looked up from germline, CDR1 is LNHDA and CDR2 is SQIVND (reference sequence). The CDR3 length is 13 residues. V dropped 6 bases and J dropped 5 bases, with 13 bases sitting between them. CDR3: CASSLVERTEAFF. The CDR3 DNA reads TGTGCCAGTAGCCTCGTAGAACGGACTGAAGCTTTCTTT. Full variable domain (outside the CDR3, taken from reference TRBV19 and TRBJ1-1): DGGITQSPKYLFRKEGQNVTLSCEQNLNHDAMYWYRQDPGQGLRLIYYSQIVNDFQKGDIAEGYSVSREKKESFPLTVTSAQKNPTAFYLCASSLVERTEAFFGQGTRLTVV.

The V and J genes are TRBV12-5 and TRBJ1-1; no clear D. The germline V and J ends were trimmed by 6 bases and 0 bases, with 11 bases remaining between them. Germline CDR1 reads LGHNT; CDR2 reads FRNRAP. The length of the CDR3 is 14 residues. CDR3 nucleotides: TGTGCTAGTGGACCTGGACGGATGAACACTGAAGCTTTCTTT. It translates to CASGPGRMNTEAFF.

The chain recombines TRBV20-1 with TRBJ2-1; 15 bases fit TRBD2. V shed 3 bases and J 12 bases; nucleotides not matched to a gene: 6. The CDR3 is 14 residues long. The germline CDR1 and CDR2 sequences are DFQATT and SNEGSKA (reference sequence). The CDR3 loop is CSARGGLAGGPQFF. For the CDR3, the DNA is TGCAGTGCTAGGGGGGGACTAGCGGGGGGCCCGCAGTTCTTC.

In its sample, this clonotype ranks as medium-sized (0.01 to 0.1%). V and J are TRBV6-1 and TRBJ1-1, with D perhaps matching TRBD1 (6 bases). The CDR3 is made up of 14 amino acids. Germline V gene lookup returns CDR1 MNHNS and CDR2 SASEGT. V lost 11 bases, J lost 5 bases, and 21 bases lay in between. The CDR3 nucleotides read TGTGCCGCCCGCCCCCAACAGGGAGGTACTGAAGCTTTCTTT. Its protein is CAARPQQGGTEAFF.

This clonotype occurred a few times. The chain uses TRBV4-1 and TRBJ2-3; 9 nucleotides match TRBD1. V gave up 8 bases and J gave up 5 bases; unmatched junction bases: 8. This CDR3 is 14 amino acids long. CDR1 and CDR2 (germline): MGHRA, YSYEKL. The chain's CDR3 is CASGLQGAGDTQYF. CDR3 DNA: TGCGCCAGCGGGTTACAGGGGGCGGGAGATACGCAGTATTTT.